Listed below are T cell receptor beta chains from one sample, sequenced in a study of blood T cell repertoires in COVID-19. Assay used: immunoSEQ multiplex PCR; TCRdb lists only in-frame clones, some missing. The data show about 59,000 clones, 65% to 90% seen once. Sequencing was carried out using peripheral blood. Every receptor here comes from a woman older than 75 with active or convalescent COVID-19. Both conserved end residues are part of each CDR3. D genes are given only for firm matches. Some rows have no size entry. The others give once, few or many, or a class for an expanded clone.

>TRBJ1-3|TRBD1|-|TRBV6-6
CASRRQGAGNTIYF
TGTGCCAGCAGACGACAGGGGGCTGGAAACACCATATATTTT
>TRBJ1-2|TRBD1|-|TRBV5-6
CASSRDRVDGYTF
TGTGCCAGCAGCCGGGACAGGGTCGACGGCTACACCTTC
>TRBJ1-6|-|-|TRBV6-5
CASSYKRQGNSPLHF
TGTGCCAGCAGTTATAAACGGCAGGGTAATTCACCCCTCCACTTT
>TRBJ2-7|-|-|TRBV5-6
CASSLEWAHSYEQYF
TGTGCCAGCAGCTTAGAGTGGGCCCACTCCTACGAGCAGTACTTC
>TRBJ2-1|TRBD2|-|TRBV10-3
CAISMSGNSSYNEQFF
TGTGCCATCAGTATGAGCGGGAACAGCTCCTACAATGAGCAGTTCTTC
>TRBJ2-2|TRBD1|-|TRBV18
CASSPPRQDRGPSGELFF
TGTGCCAGCTCACCCCCACGGCAGGACAGGGGGCCGTCCGGGGAGCTGTTTTTT
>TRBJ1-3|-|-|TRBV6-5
CASRVEGYGNTIYF
TGTGCCAGCAGGGTGGAGGGGTACGGAAACACCATATATTTT
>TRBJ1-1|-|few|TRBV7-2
CASRLWAEGTEAFF
TGTGCCAGCAGGTTATGGGCCGAGGGAACTGAAGCTTTCTTT
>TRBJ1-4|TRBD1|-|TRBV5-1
CASSLGDREGEKLFF
TGCGCCAGCAGCTTGGGGGACAGGGAAGGCGAAAAACTGTTTTTT
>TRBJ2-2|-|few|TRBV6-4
CASSDSQTGELFF
TGTGCCAGCAGTGACTCACAAACCGGGGAGCTGTTTTTT
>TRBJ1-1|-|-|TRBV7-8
CASSQDRNTEAFF
TGTGCCAGCAGTCAGGACAGAAACACTGAAGCTTTCTTT
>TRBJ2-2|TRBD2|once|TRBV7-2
CASSPLSGSYTGELFF
TGTGCCAGCAGCCCACTAAGCGGGAGTTACACCGGGGAGCTGTTTTTT
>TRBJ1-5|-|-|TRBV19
CASSIDSIRVGNQPQHF
TGTGCCAGTAGTATAGACAGCATCAGGGTTGGCAATCAGCCCCAGCATTTT
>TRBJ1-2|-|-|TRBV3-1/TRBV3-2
CASSQEHTALYGYTF
TGTGCCAGCAGCCAAGAACACACAGCTCTTTATGGCTACACCTTC
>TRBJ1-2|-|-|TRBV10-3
CAISEGARDNYGYTF
TGTGCCATCAGTGAGGGGGCAAGGGATAACTATGGCTACACCTTC
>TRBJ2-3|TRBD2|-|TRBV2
CASSDTGGGSPDTQYF
TGTGCCAGCAGTGATACGGGGGGGGGCTCCCCAGATACGCAGTATTTT
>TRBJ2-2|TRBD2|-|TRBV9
CASSVGPSGESGELFF
TGTGCCAGCAGCGTAGGACCTAGCGGGGAATCCGGGGAGCTGTTTTTT
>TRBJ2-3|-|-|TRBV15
CATSYRGTDTQYF
TGTGCCACCAGCTACAGGGGCACAGATACGCAGTATTTT
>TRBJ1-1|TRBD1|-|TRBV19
CASRLGTATSGEAFF
TGTGCCAGTAGGCTCGGGACAGCCACTTCGGGTGAAGCTTTCTTT
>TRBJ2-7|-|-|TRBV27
CASSLSPDSYEQYF
TGTGCCAGCAGTTTATCCCCAGACTCCTACGAGCAGTACTTC
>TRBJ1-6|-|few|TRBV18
CASSGTGNNSPLHF
TGTGCCAGCTCAGGAACAGGGAATAATTCACCCCTCCACTTT
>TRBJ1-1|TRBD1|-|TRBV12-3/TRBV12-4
CASSLGTVEAFF
TGTGCCAGCAGCCTCGGGACAGTCGAAGCTTTCTTT
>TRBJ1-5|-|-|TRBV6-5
CASSVGGNQPQHF
TGTGCCAGCAGCGTGGGGGGGAATCAGCCCCAGCATTTT
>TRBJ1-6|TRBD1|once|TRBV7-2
CASSAGTVYNSPLHF
TGTGCCAGCAGCGCCGGGACAGTGTATAATTCACCCCTCCACTTT
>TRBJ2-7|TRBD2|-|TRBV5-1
CASSLAGGDEQYF
TGCGCCAGCAGCTTGGCGGGAGGGGATGAGCAGTACTTC
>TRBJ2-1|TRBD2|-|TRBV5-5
CASSFDGGAEFF
TGTGCCAGCAGCTTTGACGGGGGGGCTGAATTCTTC
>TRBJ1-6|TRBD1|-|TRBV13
CASSRTWTGNNSPLHF
TGTGCCAGCAGCAGAACCTGGACAGGAAATAATTCACCCCTCCACTTT
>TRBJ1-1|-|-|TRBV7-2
CASSFLSGEAFF
TGTGCCAGCAGCTTCCTGTCCGGGGAGGCTTTCTTT
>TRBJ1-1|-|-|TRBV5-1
CASSLRENTEAFF
TGCGCCAGCAGCTTACGGGAGAACACTGAAGCTTTCTTT
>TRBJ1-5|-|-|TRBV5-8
CASSLGHPSNQPQHF
TGTGCCAGCAGCTTGGGACACCCTAGCAATCAGCCCCAGCATTTT
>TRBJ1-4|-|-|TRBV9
CASSPGSANEKLFF
TGTGCCAGCAGCCCAGGGTCGGCTAATGAAAAACTGTTTTTT
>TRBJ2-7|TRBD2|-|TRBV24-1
CATSERPREGLIYEQYF
TGTGCCACCAGTGAGCGGCCTAGGGAGGGCCTGATCTACGAGCAGTACTTC
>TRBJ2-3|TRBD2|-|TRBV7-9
CASSLSRGEITDTQYF
TGTGCCAGCAGCCTAAGTCGGGGGGAGATCACAGATACGCAGTATTTT
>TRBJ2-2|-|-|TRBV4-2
CASSLGSESTGELFF
TGTGCCAGCAGCCTCGGGTCCGAGTCCACCGGGGAGCTGTTTTTT
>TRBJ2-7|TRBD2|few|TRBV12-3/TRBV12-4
CASSLRLAVEQYF
TGTGCCAGCAGTTTGCGGCTAGCGGTCGAGCAGTACTTC
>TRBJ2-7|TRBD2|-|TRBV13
CASSLTSGYDEQYF
TGTGCCAGCAGCTTAACTAGCGGGTACGACGAGCAGTACTTC
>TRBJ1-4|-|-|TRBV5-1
CASSFDSLLNEKLFF
TGCGCCAGCAGCTTCGACAGCCTCCTGAATGAAAAACTGTTTTTT
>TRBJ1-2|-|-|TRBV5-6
CASSLISAGINYGYTF
TGTGCCAGCAGCTTGATATCCGCGGGGATAAACTATGGCTACACCTTC
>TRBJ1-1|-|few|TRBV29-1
CSVEESPYAEAFF
TGCAGCGTTGAAGAGAGCCCGTACGCTGAAGCTTTCTTT
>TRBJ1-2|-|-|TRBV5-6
CASSSQGGGNYGYTF
TGTGCCAGCAGCTCACAGGGAGGGGGAAACTATGGCTACACCTTC
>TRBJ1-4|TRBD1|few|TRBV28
CASRPGGGLEKLFF
TGTGCCAGCAGACCAGGGGGCGGACTTGAAAAACTGTTTTTT
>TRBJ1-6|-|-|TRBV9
CASSVVGLGSPLHF
TGTGCCAGCAGCGTAGTGGGGCTCGGTTCACCCCTCCACTTT
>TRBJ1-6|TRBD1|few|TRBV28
CASSSGQGTLYNSPLHF
TGTGCCAGCAGTTCAGGACAGGGGACCCTCTATAATTCACCCCTCCACTTT
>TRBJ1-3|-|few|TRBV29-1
CSVEDRNTIYF
TGCAGCGTTGAAGACAGAAACACCATATATTTT
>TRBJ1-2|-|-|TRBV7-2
CASSLVRGAGGYTF
TGTGCCAGCAGCTTAGTCCGGGGAGCGGGGGGCTACACCTTC